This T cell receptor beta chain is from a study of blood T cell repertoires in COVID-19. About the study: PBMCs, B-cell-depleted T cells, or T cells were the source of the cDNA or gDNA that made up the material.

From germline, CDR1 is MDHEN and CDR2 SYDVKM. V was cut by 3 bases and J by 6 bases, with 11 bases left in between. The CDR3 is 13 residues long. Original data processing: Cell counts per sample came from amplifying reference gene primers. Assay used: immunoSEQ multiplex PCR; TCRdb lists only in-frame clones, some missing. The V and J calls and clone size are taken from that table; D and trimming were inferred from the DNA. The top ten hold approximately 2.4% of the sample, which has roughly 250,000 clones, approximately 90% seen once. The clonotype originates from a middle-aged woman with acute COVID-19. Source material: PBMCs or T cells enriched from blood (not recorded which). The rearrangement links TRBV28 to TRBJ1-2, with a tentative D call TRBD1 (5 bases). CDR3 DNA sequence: TGTGCCAGCAGTTTGGGGGGGTACGATGGCTACACCTTC. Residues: CASSLGGYDGYTF.